This paragraph covers one TCR beta chain sequence. The source of the sample is a study of cytomegalovirus exposure and HLA in healthy donors. The PCR had 60 Vbeta and 13 Jbeta primers. Profiling relied on immunoSEQ multiplex PCR, and the TCRdb table lists in-frame clones only, not all of them. There are 100,000 or so clones in the sample; 85% occur only once, and less than 5% lies in the top ten. This CDR3 has 12 residues. The germline CDR1 and CDR2 sequences are SQVTM and ANQGSEA. Germline trimming cut 6 bases from V and 8 bases from J; bases unmatched to any gene: 5. Sequencing was performed on PBMCs. V is TRBV29-1 and J is TRBJ2-1, with 9 nucleotides matching TRBD1. This clonotype originated in a man under 40 in good health and CMV-seronegative. The CDR3 DNA is TGCAGCGTGGGGACAGGGTCCGATGAGCAGTTCTTC. The encoded protein is CSVGTGSDEQFF.